These 9 T cell receptor beta chains originate from one sample sequenced in a study of T-cell reconstitution after alpha-beta-depleted transplantation in children. This sample's TCRbeta library carried unique molecular identifier barcodes. Using its own MiXCR run on the PCR reads, TCRdb lists one record per CDR3 protein. The top ten hold 6.3% of the sample, which has about 260,000 distinct CDR3 sequences, 8.2% seen once. Sequenced material: PBMCs, mostly from graft donor cells, taken 180 days after TCRalphabeta/CD19-depleted stem cell transplant. The origin of the receptors is a male patient under 18 who had a stem cell transplant for acute lymphoblastic leukemia, so the T cells may come from the graft donor.

This clonotype was found many times. The chain uses TRBV7-3 and TRBJ2-1; TRBD2 agrees at 11 bases. Unmatched junction bases numbered 6, after V lost 5 bases and J lost 12 bases. The CDR3 is 13 amino acids. Looked up from germline, CDR1 is SGHTA and CDR2 is FQGTGA. The CDR3 DNA sequence: TGTGCCAGCAGCCCACAAACTAGCGGGGGGCAGTTCTTC. Amino acids: CASSPQTSGGQFF.

This clonotype was observed many times. The rearrangement joins TRBV12-3 or TRBV12-4 to TRBJ1-2; no clear D gene. Trimming stripped 7 bases from V and 2 bases from J, with 17 bases between. This CDR3 is built from 15 residues. The CDR3 region has the DNA TGTGCCAGCACCTCCCGGGGTGGGGAGAACTATGGCTACACCTTC. Its translation is CASTSRGGENYGYTF.

As to this clonotype: A much larger clone differs by one base, so this may be a read error. The rearrangement joins TRBV6-5 to TRBJ1-1, with D maybe TRBD1 (5 bases). Germline lookup yields CDR1 MNHEY and CDR2 SVGAGI. There are 12 residues in the CDR3. The CDR3 sequence is CASSYRGTGAFF. The CDR3, as DNA: TGTGCCAGCAGTTATAGAGGGACTGGAGCTTTCTTT.

Many counts were recorded for this clonotype. The chain couples TRBV10-3 to TRBJ1-1, with 8 bases identical to TRBD1. The CDR3 consists of 15 residues. The trim removed 0 bases at V and 6 bases at J, leaving 6 bases unmatched. In germline, CDR1 is ENHRY, CDR2 SYGVKD. The DNA of the CDR3 is TGTGCCATCAGTGAGTCCCGGACAGGGTTTTCTGAAGCTTTCTTT. Encoded protein: CAISESRTGFSEAFF.

This clonotype was observed many times. V gene TRBV7-8 combines with J gene TRBJ2-3; D is perhaps TRBD1 (5 bases). Germline values: CDR1 SGHVS, CDR2 FQNEAQ. CDR3 length equals 16 residues. Trimming stripped 5 bases from V and 0 bases from J, with 15 bases between. CDR3: CASSTIQEPSTDTQYF. The CDR3 DNA sequence: TGTGCCAGCAGCACCATACAGGAACCTAGCACAGATACGCAGTATTTT.

This clonotype has a count of ten or more. The chain employs TRBV11-2 and TRBJ2-1; 7 bases agree with TRBD2. CDR3 size: 11 residues. J was trimmed by 10 bases and V by 5 bases; bases with no gene match: 2. From germline, CDR1 is SGHAT and CDR2 FQNNGV. This CDR3 is CASSILAEQFF. The CDR3 nucleotides are TGTGCCAGCAGCATACTAGCGGAGCAGTTCTTC.

This clonotype was recorded at least ten times. The CDR3: CASRGGSETQYF. CDR3 in DNA: TGTGCCAGCAGAGGGGGGTCAGAGACCCAGTACTTC. The rearrangement uses TRBV7-2 and TRBJ2-5; tentatively, D is TRBD1 or TRBD2 (6 bases each). Looked up from germline, CDR1 is SGHTA and CDR2 is FQGNSA. Trimming left V 6 bases short and J 4 bases short, with 9 bases between. CDR3 length: 12 residues.

Comment on this clonotype: This could be a read error, since a much larger clone is one nucleotide away. The chain is built from TRBV12-3 or TRBV12-4 and TRBJ2-2; 10 bases fit TRBD2. The CDR3 is 15 amino acids. J was trimmed by 6 bases and V by 6 bases; bases with no gene match: 7. CDR3 nucleotides: TGTGCCAGCAGACCTACTAGCGGGACACCCGGGGAGCTGTTTTTT. This sequence encodes CASRPTSGTPGELFF.

This clonotype appeared many times. The chain recombines TRBV10-3 with TRBJ2-1; no clear D gene. The CDR3 sequence is 15 residues long. V was clipped by 6 bases and J by 0 bases, with 12 bases between them. Germline assignment: CDR1 ENHRY and CDR2 SYGVKD. The CDR3 region has the DNA TGTGCCATCAGCCTCAGGCGGACCTCCTACAATGAGCAGTTCTTC. Its translation: CAISLRRTSYNEQFF.